The source of this T cell receptor (beta chain) is a study of response to subunit inactivated influenza vaccine. The CDR3 length is 15 residues. The V end was cut by 6 bases, the J end by 5 bases, with 20 bases between. Germline V gene lookup returns CDR1 MNHNS and CDR2 SASEGT. On this clonotype: The target antigen is unknown.

The study, taken as a whole, reports: It was the authors' suggestion that each seasonal influenza vaccination recruits few new T cells.

TCRdb reprocessed the RT-PCR reads via MiXCR and lists one record per CDR3 protein. The table includes 500,000 to 600,000 distinct CDR3 sequences, approximately 10% detected once. The chain employs TRBV6-1 and TRBJ2-7, with a tentative D call TRBD2 (7 bases). Sequenced material: PBMCs from blood, taken on the day of vaccination. The sequence derives from a man aged 45-60 years who received an inactivated influenza vaccine. The CDR3 protein is CASSRRSQGGDEQYF. CDR3 DNA: TGTGCCAGCAGCCGACGGTCACAGGGAGGGGACGAGCAGTACTTC.